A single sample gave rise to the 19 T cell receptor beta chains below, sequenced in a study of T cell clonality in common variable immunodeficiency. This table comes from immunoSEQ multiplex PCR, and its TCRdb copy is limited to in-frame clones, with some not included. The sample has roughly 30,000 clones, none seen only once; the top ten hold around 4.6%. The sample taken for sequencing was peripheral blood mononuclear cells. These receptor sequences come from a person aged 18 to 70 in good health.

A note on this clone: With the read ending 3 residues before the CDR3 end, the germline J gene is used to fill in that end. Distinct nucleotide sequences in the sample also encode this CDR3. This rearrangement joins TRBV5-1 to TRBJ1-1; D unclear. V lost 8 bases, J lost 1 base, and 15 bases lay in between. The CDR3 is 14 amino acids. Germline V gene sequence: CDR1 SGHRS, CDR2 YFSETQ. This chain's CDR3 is CASSPDTQNTEAFF. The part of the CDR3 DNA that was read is TGCGCCAGTAGCCCAGACACGCAGAACACTGAA.

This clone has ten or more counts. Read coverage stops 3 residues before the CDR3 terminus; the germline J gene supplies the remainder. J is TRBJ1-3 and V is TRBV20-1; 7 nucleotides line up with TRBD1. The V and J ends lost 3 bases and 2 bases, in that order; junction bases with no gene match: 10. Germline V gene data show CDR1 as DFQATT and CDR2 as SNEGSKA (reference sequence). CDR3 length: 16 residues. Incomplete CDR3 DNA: TGCAGTGCTAGTAACTACCAGGGGGGCGCTGGAAACACC. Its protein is CSASNYQGGAGNT. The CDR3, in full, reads CSASNYQGGAGNTIYF.

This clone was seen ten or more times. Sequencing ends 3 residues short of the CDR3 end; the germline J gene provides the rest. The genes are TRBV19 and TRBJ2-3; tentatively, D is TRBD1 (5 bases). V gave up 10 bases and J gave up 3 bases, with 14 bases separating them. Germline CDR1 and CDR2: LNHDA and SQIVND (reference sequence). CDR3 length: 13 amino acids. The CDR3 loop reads CATSVTVTDTQYF. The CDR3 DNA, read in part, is TGTGCCACCTCCGTGACAGTGACAGATACG.

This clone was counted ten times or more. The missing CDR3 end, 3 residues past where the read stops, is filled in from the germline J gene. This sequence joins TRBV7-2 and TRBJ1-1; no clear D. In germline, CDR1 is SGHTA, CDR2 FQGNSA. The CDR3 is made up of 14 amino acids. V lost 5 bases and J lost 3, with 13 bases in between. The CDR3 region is CASSRSGGDTEAFF. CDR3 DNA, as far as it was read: TGTGCCAGCAGCCGTTCGGGTGGAGACACTGAA.

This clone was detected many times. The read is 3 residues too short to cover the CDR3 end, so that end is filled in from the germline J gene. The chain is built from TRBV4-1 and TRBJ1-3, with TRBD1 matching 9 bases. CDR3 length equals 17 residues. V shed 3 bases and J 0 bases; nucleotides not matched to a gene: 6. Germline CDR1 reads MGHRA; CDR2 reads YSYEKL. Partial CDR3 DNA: TGCGCCAGCAGCCAGCCGGGACAGGGAGACTCTGGAAACACC. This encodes CASSQPGQGDSGNT. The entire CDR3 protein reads CASSQPGQGDSGNTIYF.

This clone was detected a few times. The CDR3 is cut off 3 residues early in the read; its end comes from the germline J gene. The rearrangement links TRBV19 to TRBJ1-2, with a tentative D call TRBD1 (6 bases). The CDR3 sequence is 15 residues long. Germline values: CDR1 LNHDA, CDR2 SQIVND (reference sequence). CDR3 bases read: TGTGCCAGTAGTAACGGGGGGACAAACCCTAGGGGC. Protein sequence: CASSNGGTNPRG. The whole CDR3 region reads CASSNGGTNPRGYTF.

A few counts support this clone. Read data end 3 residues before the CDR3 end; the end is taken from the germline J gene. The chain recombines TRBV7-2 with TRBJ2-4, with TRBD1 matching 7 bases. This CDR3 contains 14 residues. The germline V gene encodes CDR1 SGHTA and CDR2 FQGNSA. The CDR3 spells CASSWGTERYGQYF. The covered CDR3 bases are TGTGCCAGCAGCTGGGGGACAGAGAGATATGGT.

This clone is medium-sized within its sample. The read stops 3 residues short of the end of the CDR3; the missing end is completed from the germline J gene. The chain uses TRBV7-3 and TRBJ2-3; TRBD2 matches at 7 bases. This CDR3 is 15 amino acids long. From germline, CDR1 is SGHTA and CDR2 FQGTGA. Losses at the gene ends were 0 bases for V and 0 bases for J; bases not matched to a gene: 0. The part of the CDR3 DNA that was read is TGTGCCAGCAGCTTAACTAGCGGGAGCACAGATACG. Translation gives CASSLTSGSTDT. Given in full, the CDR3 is CASSLTSGSTDTQYF.

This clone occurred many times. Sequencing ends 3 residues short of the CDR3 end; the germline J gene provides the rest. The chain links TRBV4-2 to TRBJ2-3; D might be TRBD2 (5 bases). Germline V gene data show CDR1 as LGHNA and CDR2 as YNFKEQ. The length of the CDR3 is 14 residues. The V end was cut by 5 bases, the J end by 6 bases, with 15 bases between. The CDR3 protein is CASSARLAEDTQYF. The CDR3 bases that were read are TGTGCCAGCAGCGCACGTCTAGCTGAGGATACG.

The sequenced CDR3 bases are TGTGCCAGTAGTATGAGTCTAGCGGCCAATGAG. Its protein is CASSMSLAANE. The whole CDR3 protein reads CASSMSLAANEQFF. The V gene is TRBV19, the J gene TRBJ2-1, with 7 bases fitting TRBD2. The read stops 3 residues short of the end of the CDR3; the missing end is completed from the germline J gene. The CDR3 spans 14 residues. Trimming took 3 bases from V and 6 from J; bases not matched to a gene: 5. CDR1 and CDR2 (germline): LNHDA, SQIVND (reference sequence).

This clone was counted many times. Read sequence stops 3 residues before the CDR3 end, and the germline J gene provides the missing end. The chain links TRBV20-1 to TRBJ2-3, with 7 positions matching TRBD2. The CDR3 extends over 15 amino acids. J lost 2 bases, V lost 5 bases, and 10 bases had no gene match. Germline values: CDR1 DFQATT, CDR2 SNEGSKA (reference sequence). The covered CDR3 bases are TGCAGTGCTCCTCGTAGGGGAGGGCTCACAGATACG. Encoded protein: CSAPRRGGLTDT. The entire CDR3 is CSAPRRGGLTDTQYF.

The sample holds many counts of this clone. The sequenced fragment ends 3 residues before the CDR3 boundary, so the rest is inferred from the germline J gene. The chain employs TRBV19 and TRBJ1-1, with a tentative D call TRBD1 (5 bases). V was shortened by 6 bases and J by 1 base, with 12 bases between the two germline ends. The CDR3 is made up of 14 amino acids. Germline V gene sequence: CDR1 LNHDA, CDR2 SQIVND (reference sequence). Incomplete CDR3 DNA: TGTGCCAGTAGAACAGGTTTGAGGAACACTGAA. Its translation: CASRTGLRNTE. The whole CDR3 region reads CASRTGLRNTEAFF. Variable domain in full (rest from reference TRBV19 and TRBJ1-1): DGGITQSPKYLFRKEGQNVTLSCEQNLNHDAMYWYRQDPGQGLRLIYYSQIVNDFQKGDIAEGYSVSREKKESFPLTVTSAQKNPTAFYLCASRTGLRNTEAFFGQGTRLTVV.

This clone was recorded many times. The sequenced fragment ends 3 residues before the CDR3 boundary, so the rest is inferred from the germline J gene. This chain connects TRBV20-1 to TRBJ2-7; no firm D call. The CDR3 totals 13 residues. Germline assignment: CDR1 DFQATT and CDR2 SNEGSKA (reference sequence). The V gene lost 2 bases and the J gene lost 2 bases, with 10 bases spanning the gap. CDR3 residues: CSARSQATYEQYF. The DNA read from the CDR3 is TGCAGTGCTAGAAGTCAGGCGACCTACGAG.

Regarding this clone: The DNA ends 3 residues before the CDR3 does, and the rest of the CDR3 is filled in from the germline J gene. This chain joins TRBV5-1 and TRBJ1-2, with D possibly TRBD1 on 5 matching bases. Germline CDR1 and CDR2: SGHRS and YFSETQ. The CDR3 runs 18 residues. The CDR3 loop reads CASSTTGTSGRPSYDYTF. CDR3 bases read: TGCGCCAGCAGCACAACCGGGACTAGCGGGAGGCCCTCCTACGAC.

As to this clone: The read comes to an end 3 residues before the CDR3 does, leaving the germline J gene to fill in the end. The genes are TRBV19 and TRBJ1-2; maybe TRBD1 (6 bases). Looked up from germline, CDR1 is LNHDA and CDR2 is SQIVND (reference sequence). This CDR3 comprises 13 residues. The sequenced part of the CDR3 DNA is TGTGCCAGTACCCCTGAGGGGGTACGGGGC. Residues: CASTPEGVRG. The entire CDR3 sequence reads CASTPEGVRGYTF.

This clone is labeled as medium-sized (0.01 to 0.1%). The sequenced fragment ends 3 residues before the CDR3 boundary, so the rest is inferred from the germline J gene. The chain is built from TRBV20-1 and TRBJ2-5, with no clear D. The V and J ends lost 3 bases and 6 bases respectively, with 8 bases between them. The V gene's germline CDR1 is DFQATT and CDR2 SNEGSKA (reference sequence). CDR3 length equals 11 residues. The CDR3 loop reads CSASHSKTQYF. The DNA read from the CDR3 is TGCAGTGCTAGTCACTCTAAGACC.

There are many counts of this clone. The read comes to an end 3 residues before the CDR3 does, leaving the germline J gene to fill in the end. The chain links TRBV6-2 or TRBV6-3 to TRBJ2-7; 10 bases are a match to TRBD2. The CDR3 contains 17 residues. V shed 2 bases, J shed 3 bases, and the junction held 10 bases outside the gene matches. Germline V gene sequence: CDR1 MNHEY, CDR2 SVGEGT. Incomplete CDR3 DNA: TGTGCCAGCAGTTACCGCTTAGCGGGAGGAAAGAACTACGAG. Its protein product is CASSYRLAGGKNYE. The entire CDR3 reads CASSYRLAGGKNYEQYF.

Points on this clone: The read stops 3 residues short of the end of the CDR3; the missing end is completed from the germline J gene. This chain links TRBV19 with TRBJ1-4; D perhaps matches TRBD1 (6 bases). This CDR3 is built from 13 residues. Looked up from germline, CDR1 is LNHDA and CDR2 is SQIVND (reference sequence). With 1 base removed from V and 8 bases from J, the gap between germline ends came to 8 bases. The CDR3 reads CASSIGTGEKLFF. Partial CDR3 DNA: TGTGCCAGTAGTATAGGAACAGGGGAAAAA. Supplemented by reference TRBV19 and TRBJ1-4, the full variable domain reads DGGITQSPKYLFRKEGQNVTLSCEQNLNHDAMYWYRQDPGQGLRLIYYSQIVNDFQKGDIAEGYSVSREKKESFPLTVTSAQKNPTAFYLCASSIGTGEKLFFGSGTQLSVL.

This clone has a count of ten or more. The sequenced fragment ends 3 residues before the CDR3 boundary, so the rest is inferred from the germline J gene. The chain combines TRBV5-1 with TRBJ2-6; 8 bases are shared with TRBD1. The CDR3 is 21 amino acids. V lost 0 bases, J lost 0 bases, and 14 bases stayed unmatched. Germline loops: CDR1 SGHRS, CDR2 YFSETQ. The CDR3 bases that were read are TGCGCCAGCAGCTTGGCCGGGACAGGCCCAATTTTGAGCTCTGGGGCCAACGTC. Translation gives CASSLAGTGPILSSGANV. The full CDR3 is CASSLAGTGPILSSGANVLTF.